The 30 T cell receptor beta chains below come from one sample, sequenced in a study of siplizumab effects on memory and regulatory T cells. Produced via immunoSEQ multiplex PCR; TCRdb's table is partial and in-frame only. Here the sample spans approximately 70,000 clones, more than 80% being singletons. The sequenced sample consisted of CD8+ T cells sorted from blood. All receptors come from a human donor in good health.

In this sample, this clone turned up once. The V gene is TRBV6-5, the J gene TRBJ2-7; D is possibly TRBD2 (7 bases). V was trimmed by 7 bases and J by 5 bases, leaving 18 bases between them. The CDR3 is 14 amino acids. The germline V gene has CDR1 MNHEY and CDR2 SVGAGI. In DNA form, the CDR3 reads TGTGCCAGCACCCAAACGGGGGGCATCGACGAGCAGTACTTC. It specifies CASTQTGGIDEQYF.

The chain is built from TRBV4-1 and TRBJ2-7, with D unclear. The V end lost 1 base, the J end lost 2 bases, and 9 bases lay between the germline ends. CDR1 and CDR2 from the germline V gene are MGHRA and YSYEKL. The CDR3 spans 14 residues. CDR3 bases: TGCGCCAGCAGCCAAGGCGTCGAAGCCTACGAGCAGTACTTC. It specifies CASSQGVEAYEQYF.

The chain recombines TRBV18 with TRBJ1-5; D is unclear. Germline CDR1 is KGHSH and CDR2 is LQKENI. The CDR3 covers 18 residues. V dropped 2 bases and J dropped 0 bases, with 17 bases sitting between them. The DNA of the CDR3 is TGTGCCAGCTCACCAGTATTCGCGACGGAATATAGCAATCAGCCCCAGCATTTT. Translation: CASSPVFATEYSNQPQHF.

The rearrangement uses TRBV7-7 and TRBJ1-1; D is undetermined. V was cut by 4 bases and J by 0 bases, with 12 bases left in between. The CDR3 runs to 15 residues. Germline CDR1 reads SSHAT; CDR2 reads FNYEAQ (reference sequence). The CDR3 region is CASSCELPVNTEAFF. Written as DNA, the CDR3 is TGTGCCAGCAGCTGCGAGCTGCCAGTGAACACTGAAGCTTTCTTT.

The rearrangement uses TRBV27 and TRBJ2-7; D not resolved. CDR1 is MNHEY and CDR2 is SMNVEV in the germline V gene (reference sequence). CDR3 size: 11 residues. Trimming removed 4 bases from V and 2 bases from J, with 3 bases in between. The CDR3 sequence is CASSSAYEQYF. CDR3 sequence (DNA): TGTGCCAGCAGTTCGGCCTACGAGCAGTACTTC.

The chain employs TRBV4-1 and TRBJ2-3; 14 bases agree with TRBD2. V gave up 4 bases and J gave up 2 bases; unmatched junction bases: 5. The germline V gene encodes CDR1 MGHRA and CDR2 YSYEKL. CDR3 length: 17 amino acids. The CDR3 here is CASSPPGLAGATDTQYF. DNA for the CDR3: TGCGCCAGCAGCCCTCCGGGACTAGCGGGGGCCACAGATACGCAGTATTTT.

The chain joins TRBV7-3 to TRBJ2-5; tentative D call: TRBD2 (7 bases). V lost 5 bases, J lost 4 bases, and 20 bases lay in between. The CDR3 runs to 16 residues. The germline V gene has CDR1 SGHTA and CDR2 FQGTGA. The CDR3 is CASSRAGGGGGETQYF. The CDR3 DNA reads TGTGCCAGCAGCCGGGCGGGCGGGGGCGGCGGAGAGACCCAGTACTTC.

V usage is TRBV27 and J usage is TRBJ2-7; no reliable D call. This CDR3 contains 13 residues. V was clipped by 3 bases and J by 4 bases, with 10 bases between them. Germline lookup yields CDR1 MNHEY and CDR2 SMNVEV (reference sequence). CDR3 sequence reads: CASSFGQLYEQYF. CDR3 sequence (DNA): TGTGCCAGCAGTTTTGGGCAGCTTTACGAGCAGTACTTC.

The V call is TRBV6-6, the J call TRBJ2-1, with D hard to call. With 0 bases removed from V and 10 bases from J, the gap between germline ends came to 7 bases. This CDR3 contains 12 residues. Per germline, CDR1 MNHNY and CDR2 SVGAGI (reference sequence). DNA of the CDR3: TGTGCCAGCAGTTACTCGATAACGGAGCAGTTCTTC. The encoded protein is CASSYSITEQFF.

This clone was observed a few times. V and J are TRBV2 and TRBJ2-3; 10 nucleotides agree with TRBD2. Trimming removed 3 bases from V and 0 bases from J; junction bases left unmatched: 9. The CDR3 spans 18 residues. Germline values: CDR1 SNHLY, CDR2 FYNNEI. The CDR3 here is CASSDEASGGASTDTQYF. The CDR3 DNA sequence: TGTGCCAGCAGTGATGAGGCTAGCGGGGGCGCTAGCACAGATACGCAGTATTTT.

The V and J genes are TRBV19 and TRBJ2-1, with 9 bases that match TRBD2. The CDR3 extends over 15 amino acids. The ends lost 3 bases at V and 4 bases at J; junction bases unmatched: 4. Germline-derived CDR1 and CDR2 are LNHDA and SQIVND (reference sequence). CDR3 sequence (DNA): TGTGCCAGTAGTATTAGCGGGGGAGGATACAATGAGCAGTTCTTC. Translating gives CASSISGGGYNEQFF. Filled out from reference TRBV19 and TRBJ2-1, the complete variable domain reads DGGITQSPKYLFRKEGQNVTLSCEQNLNHDAMYWYRQDPGQGLRLIYYSQIVNDFQKGDIAEGYSVSREKKESFPLTVTSAQKNPTAFYLCASSISGGGYNEQFFGPGTRLTVL.

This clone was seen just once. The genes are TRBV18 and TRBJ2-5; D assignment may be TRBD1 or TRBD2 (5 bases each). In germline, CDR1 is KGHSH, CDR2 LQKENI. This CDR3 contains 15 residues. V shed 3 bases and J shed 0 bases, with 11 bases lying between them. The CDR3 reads CASSPTWGNQETQYF. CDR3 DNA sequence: TGTGCCAGCTCACCGACCTGGGGGAACCAAGAGACCCAGTACTTC.

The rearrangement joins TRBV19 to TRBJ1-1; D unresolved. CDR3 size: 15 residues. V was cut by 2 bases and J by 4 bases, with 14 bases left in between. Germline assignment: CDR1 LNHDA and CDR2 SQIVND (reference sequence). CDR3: CASSINPGLVTEAFF. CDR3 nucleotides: TGTGCCAGTAGTATAAATCCAGGCCTGGTCACTGAAGCTTTCTTT.

CDR3 sequence reads: CASSPTSGGDVFPGELFF. The CDR3 coding sequence is TGTGCCAGCAGCCCGACTAGCGGGGGGGATGTTTTCCCCGGGGAGCTGTTTTTT. J is TRBJ2-2 and V is TRBV7-6; 14 bases line up with TRBD2. Trimming at V came to 5 bases and at J to 6 bases, leaving 11 bases not matched to a gene. Germline loops: CDR1 SGHVS, CDR2 FNYEAQ. CDR3 length equals 18 residues.

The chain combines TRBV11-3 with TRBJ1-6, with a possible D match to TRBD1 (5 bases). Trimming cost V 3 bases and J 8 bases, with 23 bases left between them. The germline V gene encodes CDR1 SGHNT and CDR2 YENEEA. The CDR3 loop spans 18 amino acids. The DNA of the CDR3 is TGTGCCAGCAGCTTGGTAAGGGACTTACTGCACGGTGATTCACCCCTCCACTTT. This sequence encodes CASSLVRDLLHGDSPLHF. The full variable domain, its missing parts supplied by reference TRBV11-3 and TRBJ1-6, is EAGVVQSPRYKIIEKKQPVAFWCNPISGHNTLYWYLQNLGQGPELLIRYENEEAVDDSQLPKDRFSAERLKGVDSTLKIQPAELGDSAVYLCASSLVRDLLHGDSPLHFGNGTRLTVT.

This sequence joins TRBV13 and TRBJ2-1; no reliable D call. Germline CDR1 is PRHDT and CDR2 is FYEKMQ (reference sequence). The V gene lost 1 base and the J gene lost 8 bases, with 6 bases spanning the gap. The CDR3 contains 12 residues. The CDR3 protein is CASSLEKDEQFF. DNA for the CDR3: TGTGCCAGCAGCTTAGAAAAGGATGAGCAGTTCTTC.

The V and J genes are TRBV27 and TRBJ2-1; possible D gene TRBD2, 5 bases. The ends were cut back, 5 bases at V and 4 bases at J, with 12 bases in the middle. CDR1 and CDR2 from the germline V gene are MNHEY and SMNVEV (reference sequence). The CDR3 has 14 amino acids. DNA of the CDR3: TGTGCCAGCAGTCCCGCAGGACTGTACAATGAGCAGTTCTTC. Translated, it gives CASSPAGLYNEQFF.

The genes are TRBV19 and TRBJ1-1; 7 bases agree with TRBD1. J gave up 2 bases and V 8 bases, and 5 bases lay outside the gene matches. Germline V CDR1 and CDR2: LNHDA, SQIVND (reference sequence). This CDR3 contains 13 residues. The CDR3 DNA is TGTGCCAGTCGGGACAGACGAAACACTGAAGCTTTCTTT. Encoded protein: CASRDRRNTEAFF.

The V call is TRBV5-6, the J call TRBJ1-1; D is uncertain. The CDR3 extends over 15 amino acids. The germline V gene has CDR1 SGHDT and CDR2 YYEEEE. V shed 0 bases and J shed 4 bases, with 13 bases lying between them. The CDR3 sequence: CASSLEAGGGTEAFF. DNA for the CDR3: TGTGCCAGCAGCTTGGAGGCCGGAGGTGGCACTGAAGCTTTCTTT.

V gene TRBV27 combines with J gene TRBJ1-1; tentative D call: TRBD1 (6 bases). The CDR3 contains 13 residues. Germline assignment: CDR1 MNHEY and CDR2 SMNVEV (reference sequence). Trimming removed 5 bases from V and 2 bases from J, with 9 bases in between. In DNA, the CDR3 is TGTGCCAGCAGTCGGACAGTTAACACTGAAGCTTTCTTT. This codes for CASSRTVNTEAFF.

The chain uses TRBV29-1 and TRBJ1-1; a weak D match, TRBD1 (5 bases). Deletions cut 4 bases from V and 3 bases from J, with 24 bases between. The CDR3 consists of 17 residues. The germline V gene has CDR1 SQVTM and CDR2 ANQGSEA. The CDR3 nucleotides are TGCAGCGTTGTGAGATGGAGGGGCGCGGCGGCGGACACTGAAGCTTTCTTT. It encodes CSVVRWRGAAADTEAFF.

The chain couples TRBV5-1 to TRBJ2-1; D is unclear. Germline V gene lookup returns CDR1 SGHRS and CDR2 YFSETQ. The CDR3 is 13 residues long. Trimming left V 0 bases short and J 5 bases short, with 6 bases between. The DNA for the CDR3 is TGCGCCAGCAGCTTGGTTTTAGACAATGAGCAGTTCTTC. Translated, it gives CASSLVLDNEQFF.

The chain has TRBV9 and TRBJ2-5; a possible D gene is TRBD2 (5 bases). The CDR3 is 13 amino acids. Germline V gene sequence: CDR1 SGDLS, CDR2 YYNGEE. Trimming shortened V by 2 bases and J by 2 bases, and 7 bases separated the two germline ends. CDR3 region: CASSVSEQETQYF. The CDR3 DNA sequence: TGTGCCAGCAGCGTTAGCGAGCAAGAGACCCAGTACTTC. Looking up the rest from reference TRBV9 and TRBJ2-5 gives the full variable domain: DSGVTQTPKHLITATGQRVTLRCSPRSGDLSVYWYQQSLDQGLQFLIQYYNGEERAKGNILERFSAQQFPDLHSELNLSSLELGDSALYFCASSVSEQETQYFGPGTRLLVL.

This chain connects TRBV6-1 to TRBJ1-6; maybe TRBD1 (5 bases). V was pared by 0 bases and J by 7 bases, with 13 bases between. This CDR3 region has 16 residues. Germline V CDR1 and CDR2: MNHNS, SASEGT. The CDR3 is CASSEARGGWNSPLHF. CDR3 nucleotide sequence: TGTGCCAGCAGTGAAGCGCGGGGGGGGTGGAATTCACCCCTCCACTTT.

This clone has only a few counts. In DNA form, the CDR3 reads TGTGCCAGCACCTTCGAAGGGACCTACAATGAGCAGTTCTTC. This codes for CASTFEGTYNEQFF. The chain joins TRBV5-5 to TRBJ2-1; unclear D gene. The V gene's germline CDR1 is SGHKS and CDR2 YYEKEE (reference sequence). The germline V and J ends were trimmed by 6 bases and 2 bases, with 12 bases remaining between them. This CDR3 region has 14 residues.

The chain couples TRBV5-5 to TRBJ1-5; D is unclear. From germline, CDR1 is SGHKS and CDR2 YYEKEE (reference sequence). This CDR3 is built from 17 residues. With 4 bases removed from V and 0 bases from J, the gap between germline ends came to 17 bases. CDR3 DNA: TGTGCCAGCAGCCCCGGACGCCCTCAAAGTAGCAATCAGCCCCAGCATTTT. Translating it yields CASSPGRPQSSNQPQHF.

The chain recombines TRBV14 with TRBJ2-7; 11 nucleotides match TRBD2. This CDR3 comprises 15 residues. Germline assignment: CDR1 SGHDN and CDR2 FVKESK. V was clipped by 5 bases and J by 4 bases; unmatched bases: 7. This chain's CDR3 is CASSGGTSGKYEQYF. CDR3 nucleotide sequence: TGTGCCAGCAGCGGAGGGACTAGCGGAAAATACGAGCAGTACTTC.

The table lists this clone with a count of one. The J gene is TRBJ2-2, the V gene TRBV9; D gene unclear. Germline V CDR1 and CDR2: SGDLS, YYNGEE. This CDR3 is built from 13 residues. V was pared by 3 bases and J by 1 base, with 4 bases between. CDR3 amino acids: CASSDGNTGELFF. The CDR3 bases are TGTGCCAGCAGCGACGGGAACACCGGGGAGCTGTTTTTT.

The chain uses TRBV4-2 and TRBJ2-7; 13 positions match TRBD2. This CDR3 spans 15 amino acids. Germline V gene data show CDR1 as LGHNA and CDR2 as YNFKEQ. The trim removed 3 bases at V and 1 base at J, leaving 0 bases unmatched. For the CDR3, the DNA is TGTGCCAGCAGCCAGACTAGCGGGGGGTCCTACGAGCAGTACTTC. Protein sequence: CASSQTSGGSYEQYF.

The CDR3 coding sequence is TGTGCCTGGAGTGTACTTATGGGGGCCAACGTCCTGACTTTC. Translation gives CAWSVLMGANVLTF. The genes are TRBV30 and TRBJ2-6; D is unresolved. Germline loops: CDR1 GTSNPN, CDR2 SVGIG (reference sequence). Trimming took 0 bases from V and 4 from J, leaving 7 bases between them. This CDR3 has 14 amino acids.